The entry below describes one T cell receptor beta chain. Its antigen is undetermined. These data originate in a study of cytomegalovirus exposure and HLA in healthy donors. 13 Jbeta primers and 60 Vbeta primers were used for the PCR. Only in-frame clones appear in the TCRdb table, and some are missing; sequencing was by immunoSEQ multiplex PCR. The repertoire consists of about 95,000 clones, with nearly 80% occurring once and the leading ten covering roughly 4.3%. V gave up 2 bases and J gave up 5 bases, with 12 bases separating them. The germline V gene encodes CDR1 MGHDK and CDR2 SYGVNS. The CDR3 spans 14 residues. Study results and limitations: In vitro data verified a few CMV-associated chains as specific for CMV antigens. HLA-A and HLA-B allele assignments for most subjects were reportedly predicted accurately using TCR beta sequences.

The source of this sequence is a woman aged 40 to 55 in good health and CMV-seropositive. The chain links TRBV25-1 to TRBJ1-2; D may be TRBD1 (5 bases). Sequenced input: PBMCs. The CDR3 sequence: CASSEGGVEYGYTF. The CDR3 DNA is TGTGCCAGCAGTGAAGGGGGGGTGGAATATGGCTACACCTTC.